The T cell receptor beta chain described here comes from a study of shared clonotypes between healthy human individuals. The CDR3 is 14 residues long. Germline V lookup: CDR1 SNHLY, CDR2 FYNNEI. V was cut by 2 bases and J by 5 bases, with 13 bases left in between. Findings of the study overall: Sampling used blood alone; tissue repertoires probably differ.

Regarding this clone: Antigen specificity is unknown.

Nashville, Tennessee was home to all donors, each a Caucasian adult. The genomic DNA of each subset was split evenly across several immunoSEQ plates. Replicate PCRs for unsorted PBMC used roughly 300 ng DNA (roughly 29,000 T cell genomes). Sequenced by immunoSEQ multiplex PCR; TCRdb stores in-frame clones only, minus some. The sample records around 430,000 clones, roughly 83% being singletons. The TCR sequence derives from a woman aged 40 to 49 in good health. Some clones in this sample may be carry-over from other donors' samples. Material for sequencing was PBMCs. The chain joins TRBV2 to TRBJ2-7; D not certain. CDR3 region: CASSEPQAPDEQYF. CDR3 in DNA: TGTGCCAGCAGTGAACCGCAGGCCCCGGACGAGCAGTACTTC.